This T cell receptor (beta chain) was obtained from a study of blood T cell repertoires in COVID-19. Study in general: The analysed material was cDNA or gDNA that came from T cells, B-cell-depleted T cells, or PBMCs.

The V end lost 0 bases, the J end lost 5 bases, and 11 bases lay between the germline ends. The CDR3 spans 14 residues. Per germline, CDR1 SGHRS and CDR2 YFSETQ. The repertoire was sequenced with immunoSEQ multiplex PCR; TCRdb's copy has only in-frame clones and lacks some. Of more than 350,000 clones listed, roughly nine tenths are singletons. Participants were aged roughly 18 to 100 years from around 26 US areas. Allocation to cohorts depended on clinical history reported by the participants. The recovered donors of Cohort 3 showed two negative PCRs, clearance, or symptom resolution. This clone was counted a single time.

The clonotype was recovered from a man between 18 and 29 years old who had recovered from COVID-19. The V and J genes are TRBV5-1 and TRBJ2-5, with D possibly being TRBD2 (5 bases). Sequencing input: PBMCs or T cells enriched from blood (not recorded which). The CDR3 DNA reads TGCGCCAGCAGCTTGGACGGGGTTGGGGAGACCCAGTACTTC. Its protein is CASSLDGVGETQYF.